A single sample is the source of the 29 T cell receptor beta chains below, sequenced in a study of cytomegalovirus exposure and HLA in healthy donors. Clones were read by immunoSEQ multiplex PCR, and TCRdb kept only the in-frame ones, dropping some. In the table there are some 87,000 clones, about 96% of which are singletons. Sequenced sample: PBMCs. The receptors were gathered from a woman aged 18 to 35 in good health and CMV-seronegative.

This clone was detected once. CDR3 sequence (DNA): TGTGCCAGCAGTAGCCAGGGAACCGGGGAGCTGTTTTTT. This translates into CASSSQGTGELFF. The V and J genes are TRBV9 and TRBJ2-2, with D possibly being TRBD1 (5 bases). The CDR3 spans 13 residues. The V end was cut by 5 bases, the J end by 5 bases, with 10 bases between. Per the germline V gene, CDR1 is SGDLS and CDR2 is YYNGEE. The whole variable domain, remainder taken from reference TRBV9 and TRBJ2-2, is DSGVTQTPKHLITATGQRVTLRCSPRSGDLSVYWYQQSLDQGLQFLIQYYNGEERAKGNILERFSAQQFPDLHSELNLSSLELGDSALYFCASSSQGTGELFFGEGSRLTVL.

A word on this clone: Other DNA sequences in the sample encode the same CDR3. The gene calls are TRBV6-5 and TRBJ1-4; D might be TRBD1 (6 bases). Trimming shortened V by 2 bases and J by 8 bases, and 9 bases separated the two germline ends. The CDR3 extends over 13 amino acids. Germline CDR1 is MNHEY and CDR2 is SVGAGI. CDR3 loop: CASSYLQGEKLFF. CDR3 bases: TGTGCCAGCAGTTACCTCCAGGGGGAAAAACTGTTTTTT.

This CDR3 is CAIPGTGDSETQYF. Written as DNA, the CDR3 is TGTGCCATTCCCGGGACAGGGGATTCGGAGACCCAGTACTTC. V usage is TRBV28 and J usage is TRBJ2-5, with 10 bases aligning to TRBD1. CDR3 size: 14 residues. Trimming at V came to 10 bases and at J to 5 bases, leaving 10 bases not matched to a gene. CDR1 and CDR2 (germline): MDHEN, SYDVKM.

The chain carries TRBV5-5 and TRBJ2-3, with 8 bases that match TRBD1. The junction had 5 bases not matched to a gene; V was cut back by 2 bases and J by 3 bases. This CDR3 comprises 15 residues. The germline V gene encodes CDR1 SGHKS and CDR2 YYEKEE (reference sequence). The CDR3 here is CASSLQRQGTDTQYF. In DNA, the CDR3 is TGTGCCAGCAGCTTACAAAGACAGGGGACAGATACGCAGTATTTT. The full variable domain, in which reference TRBV5-5 and TRBJ2-3 provide the parts outside the CDR3, is DAGVTQSPTHLIKTRGQQVTLRCSPISGHKSVSWYQQVLGQGPQFIFQYYEKEERGRGNFPDRFSARQFPNYSSELNVNALLLGDSALYLCASSLQRQGTDTQYFGPGTRLTVL.

J is TRBJ2-2 and V is TRBV7-9; D is perhaps TRBD1 (6 bases). The CDR3 consists of 14 residues. Trimming removed 3 bases from V and 4 bases from J, with 9 bases in between. CDR1 SEHNR and CDR2 FQNEAQ come from the germline V gene (reference sequence). CDR3 sequence: CASSFLDSTGELFF. The DNA for the CDR3 is TGTGCCAGCAGCTTCCTGGACAGCACCGGGGAGCTGTTTTTT.

The genes are TRBV19 and TRBJ1-2, with 8 bases that match TRBD1. There are 14 residues in the CDR3. The germline V gene encodes CDR1 LNHDA and CDR2 SQIVND (reference sequence). J was trimmed by 4 bases and V by 6 bases; bases with no gene match: 7. DNA of the CDR3: TGTGCCAGTAGCCTAGGACAGGGTAGCTATGGCTACACCTTC. Protein product: CASSLGQGSYGYTF.

This chain joins TRBV28 and TRBJ2-7; 7 nucleotides match TRBD2. Germline loops: CDR1 MDHEN, CDR2 SYDVKM. V lost 7 bases and J lost 4; bases outside the gene matches: 16. The CDR3 is made up of 16 amino acids. The CDR3 here is CASTTTWEGRIYEQYF. The CDR3 DNA reads TGTGCCAGCACCACTACCTGGGAGGGCAGGATTTACGAGCAGTACTTC.

The chain is built from TRBV7-9 and TRBJ1-1; a possible D gene is TRBD1 (5 bases). The CDR3 runs to 17 residues. V lost 5 bases, J lost 3 bases, and 22 bases lay in between. Germline V gene sequence: CDR1 SEHNR, CDR2 FQNEAQ (reference sequence). The CDR3 here is CASSTPLRVSGDTEAFF. The CDR3 region has the DNA TGTGCCAGCAGCACACCCCTTCGAGTTTCGGGGGACACTGAAGCTTTCTTT.

This chain connects TRBV10-2 to TRBJ1-1; 9 positions agree with TRBD1. Germline lookup yields CDR1 WSHSY and CDR2 SAAADI. The V segment lost 3 bases and the J segment 6 bases; nucleotides outside the gene matches: 5. The CDR3 spans 14 residues. CDR3 amino acids: CASSEPGQGSEAFF. In nucleotides, the CDR3 is TGCGCCAGCAGTGAACCGGGACAGGGATCTGAAGCTTTCTTT.

This chain links TRBV10-3 with TRBJ2-1; 7 nucleotides align to TRBD1. The CDR3 loop spans 13 amino acids. Germline CDR1 and CDR2: ENHRY and SYGVKD. After removal of 6 bases from V and 5 bases from J, the junction contained 4 bases not matched to a gene. Written as DNA, the CDR3 is TGTGCCATCAGGGGGGACAGTAACAATGAGCAGTTCTTC. It is translated as CAIRGDSNNEQFF.

V usage is TRBV6-5 and J usage is TRBJ2-7, with D tentatively TRBD2 (6 bases). Germline loops: CDR1 MNHEY, CDR2 SVGAGI. The CDR3 has 11 amino acids. Deletions cut 6 bases from V and 5 bases from J, with 8 bases between. The CDR3 coding sequence is TGTGCCAGCAGGGGGGGAGACGAGCAGTACTTC. Amino acids: CASRGGDEQYF.

This clone was observed once. This specimen includes other DNA sequences encoding the same CDR3. This chain links TRBV7-6 with TRBJ1-1, with 8 bases identical to TRBD1. In germline, CDR1 is SGHVS, CDR2 FNYEAQ. Trimming cost V 5 bases and J 4 bases; bases outside gene matches: 3. This CDR3 has 13 residues. The CDR3 here is CASSLDRGTEAFF. Written as DNA, the CDR3 is TGTGCCAGCAGCCTCGACAGGGGCACTGAAGCTTTCTTT.

J is TRBJ1-2 and V is TRBV19; 7 bases fit TRBD1. CDR1 is LNHDA, CDR2 SQIVND, per germline (reference sequence). This CDR3 region has 16 residues. V dropped 4 bases and J dropped 0; count of bases not matched to a gene: 8. The CDR3 loop is CASSTPGTATNYGYTF. In DNA form, the CDR3 reads TGTGCCAGTAGTACCCCCGGGACAGCAACTAACTATGGCTACACCTTC.

This clone showed up just a few times. The gene calls are TRBV28 and TRBJ1-2; D is ambiguous. CDR3 length equals 12 residues. V was shortened by 2 bases and J by 8 bases, with 9 bases between the two germline ends. The germline gives CDR1 MDHEN, CDR2 SYDVKM. The CDR3 DNA reads as TGTGCCAGCAGTTTACGGGAAAGGGGCTACACCTTC. As protein: CASSLRERGYTF.

The chain joins TRBV7-8 to TRBJ2-1; 9 nucleotides line up with TRBD1. Germline V gene sequence: CDR1 SGHVS, CDR2 FQNEAQ. J lost 8 bases, V lost 8 bases, and 16 bases had no gene match. This CDR3 has 16 residues. DNA for the CDR3: TGTGCCAGCTCGACCATCAAACCGGGACAGGGCTATGAGCAGTTCTTC. This codes for CASSTIKPGQGYEQFF. Supplemented by reference TRBV7-8 and TRBJ2-1, the full variable domain reads GAGVSQSPRYKVAKRGQDVALRCDPISGHVSLFWYQQALGQGPEFLTYFQNEAQLDKSGLPSDRFFAERPEGSVSTLKIQRTQQEDSAVYLCASSTIKPGQGYEQFFGPGTRLTVL.

The chain uses TRBV7-7 and TRBJ2-3; possibly TRBD2 for D (5 bases). CDR1 is SSHAT and CDR2 is FNYEAQ in the germline V gene (reference sequence). The germline V and J ends were trimmed by 0 bases and 5 bases, with 6 bases remaining between them. This CDR3 contains 13 residues. CDR3 sequence reads: CASSLAGEDTQYF. The DNA for the CDR3 is TGTGCCAGCAGCTTAGCGGGAGAAGATACGCAGTATTTT. The full variable domain, its missing parts supplied by reference TRBV7-7 and TRBJ2-3, is GAGVSQSPRYKVTKRGQDVTLRCDPISSHATLYWYQQALGQGPEFLTYFNYEAQPDKSGLPSDRFSAERPEGSISTLTIQRTEQRDSAMYRCASSLAGEDTQYFGPGTRLTVL.

The rearrangement links TRBV21-1 to TRBJ1-1; the table assigns TRBD1, which was not confirmed against the DNA. TRBV21-1 is designated a pseudogene. There are 16 residues in the CDR3. The CDR3 nucleotides read TGTGCCAGCAGCAAACCCCGGACAGAAATGAACACTGAAGCTTTCTTT. Protein sequence: CASSKPRTEMNTEAFF.

V is TRBV7-9 and J is TRBJ1-2, with 8 bases aligning to TRBD1. The trim removed 1 base at V and 6 bases at J, leaving 7 bases unmatched. The length of the CDR3 is 15 residues. The V gene's germline CDR1 is SEHNR and CDR2 FQNEAQ (reference sequence). CDR3 loop: CASSLDADRGDGYTF. CDR3 bases: TGTGCCAGCAGCTTAGATGCCGACAGGGGCGATGGCTACACCTTC.

The chain combines TRBV11-1 with TRBJ1-5, with 8 bases matching TRBD1. Germline CDR1 is SGHAT and CDR2 is FQDESV (reference sequence). This CDR3 spans 15 amino acids. The J segment lost 9 bases and the V segment lost 3 bases, leaving 10 bases of the junction unmatched. The CDR3 DNA follows: TGTGCCAGCAGCTTGGGCCCAGGGACAGGACCGCCCCAGCATTTT. This gives the protein CASSLGPGTGPPQHF.

J is TRBJ2-7 and V is TRBV6-5, with TRBD1 as a possible D gene (5 bases). V lost 5 bases to trimming and J lost 7 bases, with 18 bases between them. The CDR3 runs to 14 residues. CDR1 is MNHEY and CDR2 is SVGAGI in the germline V gene. The CDR3 is CASSAAQETLEQYF. Written as DNA, the CDR3 is TGTGCCAGCAGTGCTGCACAGGAAACGTTAGAGCAGTACTTC.

The J gene is TRBJ2-3, the V gene TRBV25-1, with a weak D call TRBD1 (6 bases). The V and J ends lost 7 bases and 3 bases respectively, with 14 bases between them. Germline V gene data show CDR1 as MGHDK and CDR2 as SYGVNS. This CDR3 spans 14 amino acids. The CDR3 sequence: CASTQGFPTDTQYF. The DNA of the CDR3 is TGTGCCAGCACCCAGGGGTTCCCTACAGATACGCAGTATTTT.

The gene calls are TRBV5-6 and TRBJ2-7; D is perhaps TRBD1 (5 bases). CDR3 length equals 14 residues. Germline V gene sequence: CDR1 SGHDT, CDR2 YYEEEE. Trimming shortened V by 6 bases and J by 3 bases, and 16 bases separated the two germline ends. Here the CDR3 reads CASTPGQGLYEQYF. CDR3 DNA sequence: TGTGCCAGCACCCCAGGGCAGGGTCTCTACGAGCAGTACTTC. Full variable domain (missing parts from reference TRBV5-6 and TRBJ2-7): DAGVTQSPTHLIKTRGQQVTLRCSPKSGHDTVSWYQQALGQGPQFIFQYYEEEERQRGNFPDRFSGHQFPNYSSELNVNALLLGDSALYLCASTPGQGLYEQYFGPGTRLTVT.

The CDR3 here is CASSYLGQGSGNTIYF. The CDR3 DNA reads as TGTGCCAGCAGTTACCTCGGACAGGGTTCTGGAAACACCATATATTTT. The V and J genes are TRBV6-5 and TRBJ1-3; TRBD1 matches 8 bases. CDR3 length: 16 residues. After removal of 2 bases from V and 1 base from J, the junction contained 4 bases not matched to a gene. CDR1 and CDR2 from the germline V gene are MNHEY and SVGAGI.

V gene TRBV13 combines with J gene TRBJ2-7; maybe TRBD1 (5 bases). V was clipped by 5 bases and J by 3 bases, with 17 bases between them. The CDR3 has 15 residues. Germline V gives CDR1 PRHDT, CDR2 FYEKMQ (reference sequence). The DNA of the CDR3 is TGTGCCAGCAGCCCCAGGCTGGGGCAGAACTACGAGCAGTACTTC. Amino acids: CASSPRLGQNYEQYF.

This clone was detected only once. The chain is built from TRBV19 and TRBJ2-7; the match to TRBD2 covers 10 bases. Germline V gene data show CDR1 as LNHDA and CDR2 as SQIVND (reference sequence). The V and J ends lost 6 bases and 0 bases, in that order; junction bases with no gene match: 5. The length of the CDR3 is 15 residues. The CDR3 DNA reads TGTGCCAGTAGATGGGCTAGCGGGAGCTCCTACGAGCAGTACTTC. Amino acid sequence: CASRWASGSSYEQYF.

The CDR3 is CAAGGERWTEAFF. In DNA, the CDR3 is TGTGCCGCCGGTGGGGAGAGGTGGACTGAAGCTTTCTTT. The rearrangement links TRBV28 to TRBJ1-1, with D unclear. V gave up 11 bases and J gave up 5 bases, with 18 bases separating them. Per germline, CDR1 MDHEN and CDR2 SYDVKM. This CDR3 has 13 amino acids. The whole variable domain, remainder taken from reference TRBV28 and TRBJ1-1, is DVKVTQSSRYLVKRTGEKVFLECVQDMDHENMFWYRQDPGLGLRLIYFSYDVKMKEKGDIPEGYSVSREKKERFSLILESASTNQTSMYLCAAGGERWTEAFFGQGTRLTVV.

The count of this clone is one. The chain has TRBV2 and TRBJ1-2; TRBD1 matches at 7 bases. CDR1 and CDR2 from the germline V gene are SNHLY and FYNNEI. Trimming at V came to 9 bases and at J to 4 bases, leaving 20 bases not matched to a gene. The CDR3 spans 17 residues. The CDR3 here is CARPPGQEVKAGYGYTF. The CDR3 nucleotides read TGTGCCAGGCCCCCCGGACAGGAGGTAAAGGCCGGCTATGGCTACACCTTC.

The chain combines TRBV4-1 with TRBJ1-5; D is unclear. CDR3 length: 14 amino acids. Germline CDR1 is MGHRA and CDR2 is YSYEKL. V was cut by 4 bases and J by 2 bases, with 9 bases left in between. CDR3 nucleotide sequence: TGCGCCAGCAGCCCAGAGAGGGGCAATCAGCCCCAGCATTTT. This codes for CASSPERGNQPQHF.

The V call is TRBV19, the J call TRBJ2-7, with D tentatively TRBD1 (6 bases). Germline V CDR1 and CDR2: LNHDA, SQIVND (reference sequence). Trimming cost V 3 bases and J 2 bases, with 14 bases left between them. CDR3 size: 15 residues. The CDR3 spells CASSIAPGAPYEQYF. The CDR3 nucleotides are TGTGCCAGTAGTATCGCCCCAGGGGCGCCCTACGAGCAGTACTTC.